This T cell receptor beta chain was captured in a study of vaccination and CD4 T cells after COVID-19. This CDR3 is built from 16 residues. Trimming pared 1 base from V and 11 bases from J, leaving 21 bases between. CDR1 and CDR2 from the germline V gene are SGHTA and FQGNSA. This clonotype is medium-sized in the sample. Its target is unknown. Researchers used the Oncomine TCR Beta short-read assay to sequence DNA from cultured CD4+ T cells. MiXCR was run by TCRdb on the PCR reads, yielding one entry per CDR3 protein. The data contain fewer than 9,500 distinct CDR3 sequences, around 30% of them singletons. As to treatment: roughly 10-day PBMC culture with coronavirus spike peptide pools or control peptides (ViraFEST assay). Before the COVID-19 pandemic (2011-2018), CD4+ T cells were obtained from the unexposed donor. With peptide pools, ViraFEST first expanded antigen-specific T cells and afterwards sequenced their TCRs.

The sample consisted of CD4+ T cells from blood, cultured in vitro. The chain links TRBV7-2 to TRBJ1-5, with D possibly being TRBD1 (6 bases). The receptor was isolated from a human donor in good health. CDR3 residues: CASSLGAQGPQGTQHF. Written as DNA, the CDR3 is TGTGCCAGCAGCTTAGGGGCACAGGGCCCACAAGGCACCCAGCATTTT. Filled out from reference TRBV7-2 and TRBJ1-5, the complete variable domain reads GAGVSQSPSNKVTEKGKDVELRCDPISGHTALYWYRQSLGQGLEFLIYFQGNSAPDKSGLPSDRFSAERTGGSVSTLTIQRTQQEDSAVYLCASSLGAQGPQGTQHFGDGTRLSIL.